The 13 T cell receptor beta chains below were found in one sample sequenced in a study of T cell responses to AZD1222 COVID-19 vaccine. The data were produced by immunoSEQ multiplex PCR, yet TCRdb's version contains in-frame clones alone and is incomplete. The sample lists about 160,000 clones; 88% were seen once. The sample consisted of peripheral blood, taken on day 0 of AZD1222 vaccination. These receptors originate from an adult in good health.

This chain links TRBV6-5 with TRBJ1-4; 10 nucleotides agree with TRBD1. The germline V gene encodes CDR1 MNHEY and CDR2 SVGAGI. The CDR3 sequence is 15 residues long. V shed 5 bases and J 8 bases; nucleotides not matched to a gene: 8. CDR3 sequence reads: CASSLSGTGVEKLFF. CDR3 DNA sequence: TGTGCCAGCAGTCTTTCCGGGACAGGGGTCGAAAAACTGTTTTTT.

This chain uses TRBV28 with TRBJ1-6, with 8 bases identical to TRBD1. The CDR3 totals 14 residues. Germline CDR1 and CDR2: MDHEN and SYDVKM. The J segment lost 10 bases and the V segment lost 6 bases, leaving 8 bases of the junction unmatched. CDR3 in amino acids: CASRPGQGRSPLHF. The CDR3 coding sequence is TGTGCCAGCAGGCCCGGACAGGGAAGATCACCCCTCCACTTT.

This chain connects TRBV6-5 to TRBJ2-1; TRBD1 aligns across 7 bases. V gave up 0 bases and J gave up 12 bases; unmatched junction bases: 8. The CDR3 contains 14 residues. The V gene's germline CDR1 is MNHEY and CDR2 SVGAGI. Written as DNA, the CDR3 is TGTGCCAGCAGTTACTCCCACAGACAGGGCCCGCAGTTCTTC. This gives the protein CASSYSHRQGPQFF.

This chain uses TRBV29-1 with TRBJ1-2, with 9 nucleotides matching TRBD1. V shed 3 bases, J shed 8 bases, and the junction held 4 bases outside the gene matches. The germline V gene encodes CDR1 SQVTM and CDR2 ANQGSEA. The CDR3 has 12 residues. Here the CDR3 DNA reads TGCAGCGTTGAGGGACAGGGTAACGGCTACACCTTC. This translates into CSVEGQGNGYTF.

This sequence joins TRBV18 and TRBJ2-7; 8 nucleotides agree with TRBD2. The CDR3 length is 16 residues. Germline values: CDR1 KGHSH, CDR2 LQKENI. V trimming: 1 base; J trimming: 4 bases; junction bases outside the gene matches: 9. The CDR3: CASSPQPGTSGYEQYF. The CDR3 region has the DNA TGTGCCAGCTCACCACAACCCGGGACTAGTGGATACGAGCAGTACTTC.

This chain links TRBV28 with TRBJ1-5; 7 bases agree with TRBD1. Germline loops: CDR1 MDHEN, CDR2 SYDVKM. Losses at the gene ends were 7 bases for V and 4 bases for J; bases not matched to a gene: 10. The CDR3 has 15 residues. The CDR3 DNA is TGTGCCAGCACCTGGGTTGCAGGGGGAAATCAGCCCCAGCATTTT. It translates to CASTWVAGGNQPQHF. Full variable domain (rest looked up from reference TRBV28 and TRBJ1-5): DVKVTQSSRYLVKRTGEKVFLECVQDMDHENMFWYRQDPGLGLRLIYFSYDVKMKEKGDIPEGYSVSREKKERFSLILESASTNQTSMYLCASTWVAGGNQPQHFGDGTRLSIL.

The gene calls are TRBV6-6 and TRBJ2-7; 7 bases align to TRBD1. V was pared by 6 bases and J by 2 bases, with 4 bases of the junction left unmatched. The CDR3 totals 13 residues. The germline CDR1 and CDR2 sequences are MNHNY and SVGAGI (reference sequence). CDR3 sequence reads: CASRGQSAYEQYF. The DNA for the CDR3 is TGTGCCAGCAGGGGACAGTCCGCCTACGAGCAGTACTTC.

The CDR3: CASSDPRDREIHEQYF. As DNA, the CDR3 is TGTGCCAGCAGTGACCCCCGGGACAGGGAGATCCACGAGCAGTACTTC. The chain carries TRBV6-4 and TRBJ2-7, with 9 bases matching TRBD1. This CDR3 has 16 residues. Unmatched junction bases numbered 10, after V lost 2 bases and J lost 5 bases. Germline assignment: CDR1 MRHNA and CDR2 SNTAGT.

CDR3 DNA: TGTGCCAGCAGCTTAGGGGAGATCGCCTACGAGCAGTACTTC. Encoded protein: CASSLGEIAYEQYF. V gene TRBV7-2 combines with J gene TRBJ2-7, with D possibly matching TRBD2 (5 bases). This CDR3 has 14 amino acids. Germline-derived CDR1 and CDR2 are SGHTA and FQGNSA. Deletions cut 1 base from V and 2 bases from J, with 9 bases between. Filled out from reference TRBV7-2 and TRBJ2-7, the complete variable domain reads GAGVSQSPSNKVTEKGKDVELRCDPISGHTALYWYRQSLGQGLEFLIYFQGNSAPDKSGLPSDRFSAERTGGSVSTLTIQRTQQEDSAVYLCASSLGEIAYEQYFGPGTRLTVT.

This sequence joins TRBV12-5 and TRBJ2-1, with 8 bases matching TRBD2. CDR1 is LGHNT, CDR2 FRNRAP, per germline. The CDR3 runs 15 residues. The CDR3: CARPPRSGSRDEQFF. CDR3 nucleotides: TGTGCCCGCCCGCCCCGGAGCGGGAGTAGGGATGAGCAGTTCTTC.

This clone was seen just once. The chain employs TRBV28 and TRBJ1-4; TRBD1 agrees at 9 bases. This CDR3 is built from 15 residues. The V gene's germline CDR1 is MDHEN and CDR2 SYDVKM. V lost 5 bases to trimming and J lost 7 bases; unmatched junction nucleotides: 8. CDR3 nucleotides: TGTGCCAGCAGTGCCGCCGGGACAGGGAGTGAAAAACTGTTTTTT. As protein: CASSAAGTGSEKLFF.

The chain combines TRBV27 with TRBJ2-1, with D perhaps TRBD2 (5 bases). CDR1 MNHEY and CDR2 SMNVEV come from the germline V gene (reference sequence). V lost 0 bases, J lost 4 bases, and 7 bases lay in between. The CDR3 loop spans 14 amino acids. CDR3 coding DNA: TGTGCCAGCAGTTTATCCCCGGGATACAATGAGCAGTTCTTC. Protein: CASSLSPGYNEQFF.

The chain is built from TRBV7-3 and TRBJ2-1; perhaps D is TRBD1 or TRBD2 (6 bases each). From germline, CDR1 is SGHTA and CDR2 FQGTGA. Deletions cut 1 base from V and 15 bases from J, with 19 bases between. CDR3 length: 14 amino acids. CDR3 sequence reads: CASSLIPANREVFF. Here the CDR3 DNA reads TGTGCCAGCAGCTTAATCCCAGCTAACAGGGAGGTGTTCTTC.